This T cell receptor beta chain is drawn from a study of cytomegalovirus exposure and HLA in healthy donors. PCR involved 60 Vbeta and 13 Jbeta primers. The table came from immunoSEQ multiplex PCR; TCRdb's copy has only in-frame clones and leaves some out. In the table there are about 110,000 clones, around four fifths of which are singletons. Study-level findings and limits: In a later analysis, TCR beta V- and J-gene trimming showed a link to a missense DCLRE1C variant. The CMV antigen specificity of a few CMV-associated chains was confirmed through in vitro analysis. Prior analysis indicated that the majority of TCR beta V segments exhibited productivity approximately 90% or approximately 30% of the time.

Regarding this clone: The antigen is unknown.

What was sequenced was PBMCs. This receptor was obtained from a man aged 30 to 45 in good health and CMV-seronegative.

This CDR3 reads CSVVRGSTEAFF. CDR3 DNA: TGCAGCGTTGTCAGGGGGTCCACTGAAGCTTTCTTT. This chain joins TRBV29-1 and TRBJ1-1; 7 bases align to TRBD1. V shed 4 bases and J 4 bases; nucleotides not matched to a gene: 3. The CDR3 has 12 residues. Germline values: CDR1 SQVTM, CDR2 ANQGSEA.